These 29 T cell receptor beta chains were all obtained from the same sample, sequenced in a study of blood T cell repertoires in COVID-19. Libraries were prepared by immunoSEQ multiplex PCR; TCRdb keeps only in-frame clonotypes and omits some of them. This sample has around 150,000 clones; 80% to 85% occur once, and the top ten carry approximately 9.1%. The sample taken for sequencing was peripheral blood. The receptors come from a woman aged 55 to 70 with active or convalescent COVID-19.

The chain employs TRBV29-1 and TRBJ1-2; weak D call: TRBD1 (5 bases). This CDR3 region has 14 residues. CDR1 and CDR2 from the germline V gene are SQVTM and ANQGSEA. V lost 5 bases and J 4 bases, leaving 17 bases between the germline ends. The DNA for the CDR3 is TGCAGCGTTAACCTTCTGGGGCCAGCCTATGGCTACACCTTC. As protein: CSVNLLGPAYGYTF.

This sequence joins TRBV4-2 and TRBJ1-1, with unresolved D. Germline V gives CDR1 LGHNA, CDR2 YNFKEQ. The CDR3 runs 14 residues. V lost 5 bases and J lost 3, with 13 bases in between. The CDR3: CASSLLEGDTEAFF. The CDR3 region has the DNA TGTGCCAGCAGCTTACTAGAAGGAGACACTGAAGCTTTCTTT.

This sequence joins TRBV15 and TRBJ2-2, with 9 bases fitting TRBD2. The V and J ends lost 0 bases and 5 bases, in that order; junction bases with no gene match: 4. There are 16 residues in the CDR3. Germline V gene sequence: CDR1 LNHNV, CDR2 YYDKDF (reference sequence). In nucleotides, the CDR3 is TGTGCCACCAGCAGAGATGCTAGCGGGGCTACCGGGGAGCTGTTTTTT. Encoded protein: CATSRDASGATGELFF.

This clone was detected ten times or more. The chain joins TRBV2 to TRBJ1-1, with a tentative D call TRBD1 (6 bases). The CDR3 sequence is 14 residues long. CDR1 is SNHLY, CDR2 FYNNEI, per germline. V shed 5 bases and J shed 1 base, with 11 bases lying between them. The CDR3 nucleotides are TGTGCCAGCAGTTCACGGACAGAGAACACTGAAGCTTTCTTT. It encodes CASSSRTENTEAFF.

This clone has at least ten counts. V usage is TRBV28 and J usage is TRBJ1-1; 8 nucleotides agree with TRBD1. V lost 4 bases and J lost 5; bases outside the gene matches: 3. CDR1 MDHEN and CDR2 SYDVKM come from the germline V gene. CDR3 length: 13 residues. The CDR3 coding sequence is TGTGCCAGCAGTTGGACAGGGAGAACTGAAGCTTTCTTT. This gives the protein CASSWTGRTEAFF. Together with reference TRBV28 and TRBJ1-1, the CDR3 gives the full variable domain: DVKVTQSSRYLVKRTGEKVFLECVQDMDHENMFWYRQDPGLGLRLIYFSYDVKMKEKGDIPEGYSVSREKKERFSLILESASTNQTSMYLCASSWTGRTEAFFGQGTRLTVV.

The chain uses TRBV5-1 and TRBJ2-1; the D is unclear. In germline, CDR1 is SGHRS, CDR2 YFSETQ. Trimming cost V 9 bases and J 1 base, with 14 bases left between them. The CDR3 is made up of 14 amino acids. The CDR3 loop reads CATTDPGSYNEQFF. In nucleotides, the CDR3 is TGCGCCACCACCGATCCAGGATCCTACAATGAGCAGTTCTTC.

This chain connects TRBV3-1 (or the pseudogene TRBV3-2) to TRBJ2-1; 13 positions match TRBD2. Germline lookup yields CDR1 LGHDT and CDR2 YNNKEL (reference sequence). V was clipped by 3 bases and J by 8 bases; unmatched bases: 7. This CDR3 comprises 16 residues. The CDR3 spells CASSQPGTSGIDEQFF. The CDR3 nucleotides are TGTGCCAGCAGCCAGCCCGGGACTAGCGGGATCGATGAGCAGTTCTTC.

CDR3 in amino acids: CATSDYAPEPQHF. The CDR3 DNA is TGTGCCACCAGTGATTACGCCCCGGAGCCCCAGCATTTT. This chain links TRBV24-1 with TRBJ1-5, with D uncertain. The V and J ends lost 2 bases and 8 bases respectively, with 9 bases between them. This CDR3 spans 13 amino acids. Per the germline V gene, CDR1 is KGHDR and CDR2 is SFDVKD.

This clone showed up just a few times. The chain couples TRBV5-1 to TRBJ1-4; D possibly corresponds to TRBD1 (5 bases). The CDR3 sequence is 16 residues long. Germline CDR1 SGHRS, CDR2 YFSETQ. V was shortened by 0 bases and J by 6 bases, with 15 bases between the two germline ends. The CDR3 loop reads CASSLEGRRGYEKLFF. In nucleotides, the CDR3 is TGCGCCAGCAGCTTGGAGGGGAGGAGGGGCTATGAAAAACTGTTTTTT.

The CDR3 here is CASSLAANTGELFF. CDR3 DNA sequence: TGTGCCAGCAGCTTGGCAGCGAACACCGGGGAGCTGTTTTTT. V is TRBV5-5 and J is TRBJ2-2; D unclear. The germline V and J ends were trimmed by 0 bases and 0 bases, with 3 bases remaining between them. The CDR3 consists of 14 residues. Germline-derived CDR1 and CDR2 are SGHKS and YYEKEE (reference sequence).

The genes are TRBV13 and TRBJ2-7, with D perhaps matching TRBD2 (5 bases). V dropped 5 bases and J dropped 3 bases, with 14 bases sitting between them. CDR1 and CDR2 (germline): PRHDT, FYEKMQ (reference sequence). The CDR3 length is 14 residues. The CDR3 here is CASSHGVRDYEQYF. The CDR3 DNA reads TGTGCCAGCAGCCACGGAGTGAGGGACTACGAGCAGTACTTC. The complete variable domain, with remaining parts taken from reference TRBV13 and TRBJ2-7, reads AAGVIQSPRHLIKEKRETATLKCYPIPRHDTVYWYQQGPGQDPQFLISFYEKMQSDKGSIPDRFSAQQFSDYHSELNMSSLELGDSALYFCASSHGVRDYEQYFGPGTRLTVT.

In its sample, this clone was seen once. The rearrangement links TRBV4-3 to TRBJ2-5, with D tentatively TRBD2 (6 bases). Trimming cost V 6 bases and J 0 bases, with 8 bases left between them. Germline V CDR1 and CDR2: LGHNA, YSLEER. This CDR3 is built from 13 residues. The CDR3 loop reads CASSLAYQETQYF. CDR3 nucleotides: TGCGCCAGCAGTCTAGCGTACCAAGAGACCCAGTACTTC.

This chain connects TRBV6-4 to TRBJ2-5, with 12 bases aligning to TRBD1. This CDR3 has 15 amino acids. Germline-derived CDR1 and CDR2 are MRHNA and SNTAGT. Trimming at V came to 5 bases and at J to 5 bases, leaving 6 bases not matched to a gene. For the CDR3, the DNA is TGTGCCAGCAGTCCGGGACAGGGGGCTGGTGAGACCCAGTACTTC. It specifies CASSPGQGAGETQYF.

The V gene is TRBV5-4, the J gene TRBJ1-1; D ambiguous. Germline V gene sequence: CDR1 SGHNT, CDR2 YYREEE (reference sequence). The CDR3 length is 16 residues. V was clipped by 0 bases and J by 6 bases, with 18 bases between them. The CDR3 bases are TGTGCCAGCAGCTTGGCGGGCGGTTACCGGGAGTCTGAAGCTTTCTTT. Its protein product is CASSLAGGYRESEAFF.

In its sample, this clone was seen a few times. The chain combines TRBV29-1 with TRBJ2-1; the D call may be TRBD1 or TRBD2 (10 bases each). Trimming took 5 bases from V and 8 from J, leaving 28 bases between them. Germline V gives CDR1 SQVTM, CDR2 ANQGSEA. The length of the CDR3 is 17 residues. The CDR3: CSVKDRGYLLAGYEQFF. The CDR3 bases are TGCAGCGTTAAGGACAGGGGGTACTTACTAGCGGGATATGAGCAGTTCTTC.

The chain uses TRBV6-2 or TRBV6-3 and TRBJ2-2, with a tentative D call TRBD1 (6 bases). Germline V gives CDR1 MNHEY, CDR2 SVGEGT. The CDR3 is made up of 14 amino acids. Deletions cut 1 base from V and 5 bases from J, with 8 bases between. The CDR3 loop reads CASSYFQGTGELFF. For the CDR3, the DNA is TGTGCCAGCAGTTACTTCCAGGGGACCGGGGAGCTGTTTTTT.

The J gene is TRBJ1-2, the V gene TRBV28; 7 positions agree with TRBD1. There are 17 residues in the CDR3. The germline V gene encodes CDR1 MDHEN and CDR2 SYDVKM. V lost 6 bases and J lost 4; bases outside the gene matches: 17. This CDR3 reads CASSGAQGGPARYGYTF. CDR3 coding DNA: TGTGCCAGCAGCGGGGCCCAGGGGGGCCCAGCTCGCTATGGCTACACCTTC.

The chain links TRBV19 to TRBJ1-5; a possible D gene is TRBD1 (5 bases). The CDR3 has 18 residues. The germline V gene has CDR1 LNHDA and CDR2 SQIVND (reference sequence). V dropped 3 bases and J dropped 4 bases, with 22 bases sitting between them. CDR3 nucleotides: TGTGCCAGTAGTATCGAGCCCCGGGGGACGCGGGGTAATCAGCCCCAGCATTTT. The encoded protein is CASSIEPRGTRGNQPQHF.

The V gene is TRBV18, the J gene TRBJ1-3; weak D call: TRBD1 (6 bases). Trimming took 2 bases from V and 4 from J, leaving 18 bases between them. Germline V gene data show CDR1 as KGHSH and CDR2 as LQKENI. The CDR3 is 17 residues long. In nucleotides, the CDR3 is TGTGCCAGCTCACCAAGGTCCCAGGGGCAGGGAGGAAACACCATATATTTT. Translated, it gives CASSPRSQGQGGNTIYF.

This rearrangement joins TRBV28 to TRBJ1-1, with D unresolved. Germline CDR1 and CDR2: MDHEN and SYDVKM. The CDR3 totals 13 residues. The germline V and J ends were trimmed by 7 bases and 1 base, with 10 bases remaining between them. The CDR3 region is CASIEAGNTEAFF. CDR3 nucleotide sequence: TGTGCCAGCATTGAGGCGGGGAACACTGAAGCTTTCTTT.

CDR3 in amino acids: CASSYLATYEQYV. DNA of the CDR3: TGTGCCAGCAGTTATCTGGCCACCTACGAGCAGTACGTC. The rearrangement joins TRBV6-2 or TRBV6-3 to TRBJ2-7; D uncertain. CDR3 length equals 13 residues. Germline CDR1 and CDR2: MNHEY and SVGEGT. V shed 3 bases and J shed 2 bases, with 8 bases lying between them.

The chain combines TRBV4-2 with TRBJ2-1; TRBD2 matches at 12 bases. The CDR3 runs 16 residues. Germline CDR1 and CDR2: LGHNA and YNFKEQ. J was trimmed by 7 bases and V by 4 bases; bases with no gene match: 8. The CDR3 here is CASSPTSGGLGNEQFF. In nucleotides, the CDR3 is TGTGCCAGCAGCCCGACTAGCGGGGGCCTTGGGAATGAGCAGTTCTTC.

The table lists this clone with a few counts. The chain uses TRBV5-1 and TRBJ1-4; TRBD1 aligns across 8 bases. This CDR3 contains 16 residues. In germline, CDR1 is SGHRS, CDR2 YFSETQ. Losses at the gene ends were 6 bases for V and 4 bases for J; bases not matched to a gene: 11. CDR3 in amino acids: CASNPGTGRSNEKLFF. In DNA form, the CDR3 reads TGCGCCAGCAATCCCGGGACAGGACGAAGTAATGAAAAACTGTTTTTT.

This clone came up a few times. The rearrangement uses TRBV6-5 and TRBJ1-1; D is uncertain. Germline V gene data show CDR1 as MNHEY and CDR2 as SVGAGI. The CDR3 spans 13 residues. V lost 6 bases to trimming and J lost 6 bases, with 14 bases between them. The chain's CDR3 is CASSPPSTPEAFF. As DNA, the CDR3 is TGTGCCAGCAGCCCCCCCTCGACACCTGAAGCTTTCTTT.

The gene calls are TRBV4-3 and TRBJ2-7; 7 nucleotides match TRBD2. Germline V lookup: CDR1 LGHNA, CDR2 YSLEER. This CDR3 is 15 amino acids long. The V segment lost 3 bases and the J segment 5 bases; nucleotides outside the gene matches: 10. The CDR3: CASSHGRDREDEQYF. CDR3 sequence (DNA): TGCGCCAGCAGCCACGGGCGGGACCGGGAGGACGAGCAGTACTTC.

The V and J genes are TRBV9 and TRBJ1-1, with TRBD1 as a possible D gene (6 bases). Trimming removed 3 bases at V and 1 base at J, with 7 bases between. CDR1 and CDR2 (germline): SGDLS, YYNGEE. There are 13 residues in the CDR3. The CDR3 loop reads CASSAGQNTEAFF. In nucleotides, the CDR3 is TGTGCCAGCAGCGCGGGACAGAACACTGAAGCTTTCTTT.

The rearrangement joins TRBV4-1 to TRBJ1-4, with a possible D match to TRBD1 (5 bases). The V and J ends lost 4 bases and 3 bases respectively, with 15 bases between them. The CDR3 is 16 amino acids. Germline CDR1 is MGHRA and CDR2 is YSYEKL. CDR3 in DNA: TGCGCCAGCAGCCCCACTCGGTTGGGGCCTAATGAAAAACTGTTTTTT. Its translation is CASSPTRLGPNEKLFF.

The chain recombines TRBV14 with TRBJ1-4; 9 nucleotides line up with TRBD1. Trimming took 1 base from V and 7 from J; bases not matched to a gene: 4. This CDR3 has 15 residues. CDR1 and CDR2 from the germline V gene are SGHDN and FVKESK. This CDR3 reads CASSQGDRAVEKLFF. In DNA form, the CDR3 reads TGTGCCAGCAGCCAAGGGGACAGGGCGGTTGAAAAACTGTTTTTT.

The genes are TRBV11-3 and TRBJ1-5; TRBD1 aligns across 8 bases. From germline, CDR1 is SGHNT and CDR2 YENEEA. The CDR3 loop spans 15 amino acids. With V trimmed by 5 bases and J by 9 bases, 12 bases remained unmatched. The CDR3 is CASSGTRQGNLPQHF. The CDR3 region has the DNA TGTGCCAGCAGCGGCACTAGACAGGGGAATTTGCCCCAGCATTTT.